Given below is one TCR beta chain in context. This specimen comes from a study of blood T cell repertoires in COVID-19. About the study: Samples of COVID-19 (acute and convalescent) were obtained from the United States, Italy and Spain.

Original processing methods: Quantification of nucleated cells was approximated via reference gene primer amplification. The table came from immunoSEQ multiplex PCR; TCRdb's copy has only in-frame clones and leaves some out. The V and J calls and clone size were taken over from that table, and D and trimming were inferred from the DNA. The repertoire holds over 300,000 clones, with about 89% as singletons. The CDR3 extends over 14 amino acids. From germline, CDR1 is LGHNA and CDR2 YSLEER. Trimming at V came to 2 bases and at J to 5 bases, leaving 2 bases not matched to a gene. This TCR was recovered from a man in his forties with acute or convalescent COVID-19. Specimen: peripheral blood. The chain links TRBV4-3 to TRBJ1-1; TRBD1 aligns across 10 bases. The CDR3 nucleotides are TGCGCCAGCAGCCAAAGACAGGGGGCAACTGAAGCTTTCTTT. Translating it yields CASSQRQGATEAFF.